The rows below give T cell receptor beta chains drawn from one sample of a study of vaccination and CD4 T cells after COVID-19. MiXCR, run by TCRdb on the PCR reads, gives a single entry per CDR3 protein. The sample consists of 14,000 or so distinct CDR3 sequences, approximately 64% of them appearing once. For these TCRs, the target antigens are not known. The specimen was CD4+ T cells from blood, cultured in vitro. These receptors all come from a human donor who had recovered from COVID-19. Each CDR3 is given with its conserved first and last residue. A D gene is named only where the DNA matches it firmly. Not every row has a clone size; where given, it reads once, few, many or a size class.

clone_size d_call j_call v_call cdr3_nt cdr3_aa
. . TRBJ2-5 TRBV9 TGTGCCAGCAGCGTAGGATTGATAGCGGTTACCAAAGAGACCCAGTACTTC CASSVGLIAVTKETQYF
few . TRBJ2-5 TRBV20-1 TGCAGTGCTAGGGGCTACCAAGAGACCCAGTACTTC CSARGYQETQYF
few . TRBJ1-6 TRBV27 TGTGCCAGCAGTACGGGACAAGATAATTCACCCCTCCACTTT CASSTGQDNSPLHF
. TRBD2 TRBJ2-1 TRBV20-1 TGCAGTGCTGGAAGTGCTAGCGGGAACAATGAGCAGTTCTTC CSAGSASGNNEQFF
. . TRBJ2-3 TRBV7-9 TGTGCCAGCAGCTTAGGGCTAGGCACAGATACGCAGTATTTT CASSLGLGTDTQYF
. . TRBJ1-1 TRBV6-1 TGTGCCACCCGACAGTGGGGGAACACTGAAGCTTTCTTT CATRQWGNTEAFF
. . TRBJ2-3 TRBV11-2 TGTGCCAGCAGCTTACTTGAGCTCGATACGCAGTATTTT CASSLLELDTQYF
few . TRBJ2-5 TRBV18 TGTGCCAGCTCACCACCGAATATCGAAGAGACCCAGTACTTC CASSPPNIEETQYF
. . TRBJ1-2 TRBV7-6 TGTGCCAGCAGCCCCATAACAGAAAACTATGGCTACACCTTC CASSPITENYGYTF
medium-sized . TRBJ2-7 TRBV7-6 TGTGCCAGCAGTCCCCACGGGGATCGTCCCTACGAGCAGTACTTC CASSPHGDRPYEQYF
. . TRBJ1-1 TRBV5-5 TGTGCCAGCCGGGGGGGAGACGGGAACACTGAAGCTTTCTTT CASRGGDGNTEAFF
few TRBD1 TRBJ1-5 TRBV6-1 TGTGCCAGCAGTCGGACAGGGGCCAATCAGCCCCAGCATTTT CASSRTGANQPQHF